This T cell receptor beta chain was recovered during a study of patients and donors after allogeneic stem cell transplantation (dated by TCRdb to about 2020). Including cysteine and phenylalanine, the CDR3 has 14 amino acids. The CDR3 DNA has 42 bases and is translated from base 1. The V and J ends are trimmed by 2 bases and 2 bases, leaving 10 bases between them. The germline V gene sets CDR1 to MDHEN and CDR2 to SYDVKM. Concerning this clonotype: No cognate antigen has been identified for it. The record has no base qualities; no much larger clone is one base away.

Libraries came from RT-PCR. TCRdb records NextSeq 550 as the sequencer. TCRdb applied fastp at Q25 and MiXCR to the public reads, then kept only in-frame beta chains. Merged by CDR3 protein, the rows form single entries marked with the most common genes and DNA. The sample table holds about 88,000 distinct CDR3 sequences, of which roughly 43% were seen once. In total, the top ten clones hold roughly three fifths of the sample. This clonotype was obtained from a human donor who was either an allogeneic HSCT recipient or a stem cell or donor lymphocyte infusion donor (not recorded which). It is not recorded whose cells these are; they may come from a transplant donor. The sequence is built from TRBV28 and TRBJ2-7; no D segment can be confidently identified. Sequencing was carried out using blood, either unsorted or a sorted T cell fraction (not recorded which). The DNA is as follows: TGTGCCAGCAGTTTAGTAGTAGCCGCCTACGAGCAGTACTTC. This is translated as CASSLVVAAYEQYF. The reference TRBV28 and TRBJ2-7 proteins fill in what lies around the CDR3, so the full variable domain reads DVKVTQSSRYLVKRTGEKVFLECVQDMDHENMFWYRQDPGLGLRLIYFSYDVKMKEKGDIPEGYSVSREKKERFSLILESASTNQTSMYLCASSLVVAAYEQYFGPGTRLTVT.